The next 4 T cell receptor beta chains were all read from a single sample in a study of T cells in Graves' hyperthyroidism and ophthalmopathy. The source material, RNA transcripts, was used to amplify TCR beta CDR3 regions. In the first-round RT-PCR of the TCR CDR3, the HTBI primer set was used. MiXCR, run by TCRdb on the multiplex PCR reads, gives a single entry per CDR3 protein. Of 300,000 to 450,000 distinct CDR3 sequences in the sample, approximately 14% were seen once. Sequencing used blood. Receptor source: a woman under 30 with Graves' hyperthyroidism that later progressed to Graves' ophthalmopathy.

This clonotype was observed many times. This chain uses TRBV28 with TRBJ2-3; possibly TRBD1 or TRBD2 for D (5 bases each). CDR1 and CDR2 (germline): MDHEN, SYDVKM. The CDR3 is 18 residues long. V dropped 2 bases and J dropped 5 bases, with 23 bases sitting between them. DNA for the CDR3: TGTGCCAGCAGTTTAGGAAGAAGAGGGAAGGCCGACAGAGATACGCAGTATTTT. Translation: CASSLGRRGKADRDTQYF.

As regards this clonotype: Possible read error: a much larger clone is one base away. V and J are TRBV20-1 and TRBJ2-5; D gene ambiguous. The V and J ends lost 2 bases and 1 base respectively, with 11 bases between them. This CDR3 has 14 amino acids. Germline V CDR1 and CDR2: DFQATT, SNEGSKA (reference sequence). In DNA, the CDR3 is TGCAGTGCTAGAAGTGTGGCCCCCCAAGAGACCCAGTACTTC. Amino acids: CSARSVAPQETQYF.

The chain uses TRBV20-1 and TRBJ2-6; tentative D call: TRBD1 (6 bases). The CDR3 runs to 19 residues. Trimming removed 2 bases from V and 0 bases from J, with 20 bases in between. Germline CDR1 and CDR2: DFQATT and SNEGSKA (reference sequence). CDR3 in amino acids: CSARNNGQPEHSGANVLTF. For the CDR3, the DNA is TGCAGTGCTAGAAATAACGGACAGCCCGAACACTCTGGGGCCAACGTCCTGACTTTC.

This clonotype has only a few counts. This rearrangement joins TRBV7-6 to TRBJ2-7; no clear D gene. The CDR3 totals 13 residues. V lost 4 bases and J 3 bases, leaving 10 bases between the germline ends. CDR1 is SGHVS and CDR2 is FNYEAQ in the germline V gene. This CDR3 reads CASSSAWGYEQYF. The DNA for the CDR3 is TGTGCCAGCAGCTCCGCGTGGGGCTACGAGCAGTACTTC.